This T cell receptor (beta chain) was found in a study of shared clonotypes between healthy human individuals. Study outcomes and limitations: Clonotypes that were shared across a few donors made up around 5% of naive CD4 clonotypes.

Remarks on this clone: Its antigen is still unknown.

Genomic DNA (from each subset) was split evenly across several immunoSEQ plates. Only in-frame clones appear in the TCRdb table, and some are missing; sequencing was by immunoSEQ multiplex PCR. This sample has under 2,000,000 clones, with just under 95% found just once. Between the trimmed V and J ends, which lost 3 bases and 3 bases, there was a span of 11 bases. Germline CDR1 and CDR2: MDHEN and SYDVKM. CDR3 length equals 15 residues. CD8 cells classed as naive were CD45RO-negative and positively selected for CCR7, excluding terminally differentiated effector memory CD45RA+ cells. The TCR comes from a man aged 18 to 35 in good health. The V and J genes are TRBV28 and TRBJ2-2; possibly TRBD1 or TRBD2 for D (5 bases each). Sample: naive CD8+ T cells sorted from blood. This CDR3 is CASSLGLGDTGELFF. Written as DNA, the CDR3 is TGTGCCAGCAGTTTGGGTCTGGGGGACACCGGGGAGCTGTTTTTT.